This TCR beta chain appears in the sequencing data of a study of T-cell memory formation after mild COVID-19. Points on this clonotype: The antigen remains unidentified.

Study-level results: Whether day 37 second-wave clones are SARS-CoV-2-specific was not confirmed. Chiefly within CM and EM were the contracting CD4+ clones; CD8+ ones were within EMRA.

Trimming stripped 0 bases from V and 0 bases from J, with 12 bases between. This CDR3 has 18 amino acids. Germline V gives CDR1 LGHDT, CDR2 YNNKEL (reference sequence). TCRdb processed the 5' RACE reads anew with MiXCR; each CDR3 protein has one entry. The sample gives under 200,000 distinct CDR3 sequences, roughly 13% of which show up once; approximately 3.4% is in the top ten. The sample consisted of PBMCs or a T cell subset sorted from them (not recorded which). The receptor was derived from a man between 18 and 35 years old who had mild COVID-19 (a few samples of this study predate the infection). Cell type and time point are not known. This chain connects TRBV3-1 to TRBJ2-6; the D gene is possibly TRBD1 (6 bases). The CDR3 DNA follows: TGTGCCAGCAGCCAAGATACACAGGGCCTCTCTGGGGCCAACGTCCTGACTTTC. Protein product: CASSQDTQGLSGANVLTF.